This passage covers 9 T cell receptor beta chains from one sample sequenced in a study of blood T cell repertoires in COVID-19. TCRdb keeps only in-frame clones here, not all; method: immunoSEQ multiplex PCR. The table shows approximately 100,000 clones, with around 86% occurring only once. Sequencing input: peripheral blood. The receptors originated from a man in his forties or fifties with acute or convalescent COVID-19.

In DNA, the CDR3 is TGTGCCAGCAGCATAGACAGGGTATTCGACACTGAAGCTTTCTTT. Its protein product is CASSIDRVFDTEAFF. V usage is TRBV7-9 and J usage is TRBJ1-1; TRBD1 matches at 7 bases. Germline V lookup: CDR1 SEHNR, CDR2 FQNEAQ (reference sequence). The CDR3 has 15 amino acids. Losses at the gene ends were 5 bases for V and 3 bases for J; bases not matched to a gene: 9.

This chain connects TRBV7-9 to TRBJ2-5; no reliable D call. The CDR3 spans 12 residues. V lost 5 bases and J lost 3, with 7 bases in between. CDR1 and CDR2 from the germline V gene are SEHNR and FQNEAQ (reference sequence). This chain's CDR3 is CASSRPKETQYF. Here the CDR3 DNA reads TGTGCCAGCAGCCGCCCTAAAGAGACCCAGTACTTC.

The V call is TRBV6-4, the J call TRBJ1-6, with TRBD1 matching over 7 bases. Germline assignment: CDR1 MRHNA and CDR2 SNTAGT. The CDR3 contains 13 residues. The trim removed 3 bases at V and 13 bases at J, leaving 6 bases unmatched. In DNA form, the CDR3 reads TGTGCCAGCAGTGAAGGGGCAGGGGGGCCCCTCCACTTT. This gives the protein CASSEGAGGPLHF.

The chain is built from TRBV9 and TRBJ2-1; TRBD2 might be the D (7 bases). This CDR3 has 16 amino acids. V gave up 2 bases and J gave up 7 bases, with 19 bases separating them. Germline V lookup: CDR1 SGDLS, CDR2 YYNGEE. The CDR3: CASSVPGGMGFNEQFF. Written as DNA, the CDR3 is TGTGCCAGCAGCGTCCCGGGGGGCATGGGGTTTAATGAGCAGTTCTTC.

CDR3 region: CASSLVRGNTGELFF. CDR3 DNA: TGTGCCAGCAGTTTAGTCCGGGGGAACACCGGGGAGCTGTTTTTT. This chain connects TRBV28 to TRBJ2-2; D may be TRBD2 (5 bases). Germline CDR1 MDHEN, CDR2 SYDVKM. There are 15 residues in the CDR3. The V end lost 2 bases, the J end lost 1 base, and 8 bases lay between the germline ends.

This chain uses TRBV7-6 with TRBJ1-6; D is unresolved. V was trimmed by 1 base and J by 9 bases, leaving 13 bases between them. The CDR3 runs 15 residues. CDR1 and CDR2 (germline): SGHVS, FNYEAQ. Written as DNA, the CDR3 is TGTGCCAGCAGCTTAGGGCAGGAGGGTGCTTCACCCCTCCACTTT. Residues: CASSLGQEGASPLHF.

Only one count was recorded for this clone. V and J are TRBV18 and TRBJ2-5; no definite D call. Germline CDR1 is KGHSH and CDR2 is LQKENI. CDR3 length equals 16 residues. Trimming cost V 2 bases and J 4 bases, with 17 bases left between them. The chain's CDR3 is CASSPGQRSPLETQYF. CDR3 nucleotides: TGTGCCAGCTCACCAGGCCAGCGCTCTCCCTTAGAGACCCAGTACTTC.

This sequence joins TRBV2 and TRBJ2-7, with 9 bases fitting TRBD1. CDR3 size: 14 residues. Trimming cost V 6 bases and J 0 bases; bases outside gene matches: 3. CDR1 is SNHLY and CDR2 is FYNNEI in the germline V gene. The CDR3 loop is CASRGQGGSYEQYF. The CDR3 DNA follows: TGTGCCAGCAGGGGACAGGGTGGCTCCTACGAGCAGTACTTC.

The chain joins TRBV10-3 to TRBJ1-1; D is unresolved. Trimming took 0 bases from V and 4 from J, leaving 6 bases between them. Germline values: CDR1 ENHRY, CDR2 SYGVKD. This CDR3 is built from 13 residues. CDR3 DNA: TGTGCCATCAGTGAGTCGAAACTCACTGAAGCTTTCTTT. Residues: CAISESKLTEAFF.